The sequence of this T cell receptor (beta chain) was determined in a study of cytomegalovirus exposure and HLA in healthy donors. CDR3 size: 14 residues. The germline V gene encodes CDR1 SNHLY and CDR2 FYNNEI. Trimming left V 6 bases short and J 0 bases short, with 9 bases between. Researchers ran the PCR with 60 Vbeta and 13 Jbeta primers. Only in-frame clones appear in the TCRdb table, and some are missing; sequencing was by immunoSEQ multiplex PCR. The profile covers about 200,000 clones, with roughly 80% appearing a single time and 6.5% taken by the ten largest. The sequence was collected from a woman aged 50 to 60 in good health and CMV-seropositive. This chain uses TRBV2 with TRBJ1-5; D remains ambiguous. What was sequenced was PBMCs. CDR3 amino acids: CASRRQNSNQPQHF. CDR3 in DNA: TGTGCCAGCAGGAGACAAAATAGCAATCAGCCCCAGCATTTT.